The 14 T cell receptor beta chains listed next were all sequenced from one sample in a study of cytomegalovirus exposure and HLA in healthy donors. The PCR had 60 Vbeta and 13 Jbeta primers. Assay: immunoSEQ multiplex PCR; the TCRdb copy retains only in-frame clones and omits some. In total, the table holds roughly 50,000 clones. The specimen sequenced was PBMCs. All receptors derive from a woman aged 35 to 49 in good health and CMV-seronegative.

CDR3 sequence (DNA): TGCAGCGTCGGGACTAGCGGGACTTACAATGAGCAGTTCTTC. Amino acid sequence: CSVGTSGTYNEQFF. The chain links TRBV29-1 to TRBJ2-1, with 13 bases fitting TRBD2. CDR1 SQVTM and CDR2 ANQGSEA come from the germline V gene. V dropped 6 bases and J dropped 4; count of bases not matched to a gene: 3. The CDR3 extends over 14 amino acids.

The CDR3 nucleotides are TGTGCCAGCAGCTTGCTCGGGGAGGGCGGGAAGAATCAGCCCCAGCATTTT. It translates to CASSLLGEGGKNQPQHF. This rearrangement joins TRBV5-6 to TRBJ1-5; D not resolved. The CDR3 has 17 amino acids. CDR1 and CDR2 (germline): SGHDT, YYEEEE. V was trimmed by 1 base and J by 4 bases, leaving 18 bases between them.

The J gene is TRBJ2-7, the V gene TRBV5-8, with 11 bases fitting TRBD2. V dropped 7 bases and J dropped 2; count of bases not matched to a gene: 2. The V gene's germline CDR1 is SGHTS and CDR2 YDEGEE. The CDR3 totals 13 residues. The CDR3 spells CASGSGRAYEQYF. CDR3 in DNA: TGTGCCAGCGGTAGCGGGAGGGCCTACGAGCAGTACTTC.

The chain joins TRBV4-1 to TRBJ1-2; TRBD1 aligns across 9 bases. The CDR3 sequence is 15 residues long. Germline CDR1 reads MGHRA; CDR2 reads YSYEKL. J lost 2 bases, V lost 2 bases, and 3 bases had no gene match. CDR3 region: CASSQKGQGNYGYTF. The CDR3, as DNA: TGCGCCAGCAGCCAAAAGGGACAGGGAAACTATGGCTACACCTTC.

The chain combines TRBV19 with TRBJ2-1; a weak D match, TRBD1 (5 bases). CDR1 is LNHDA, CDR2 SQIVND, per germline (reference sequence). Trimming took 5 bases from V and 9 from J, leaving 17 bases between them. The CDR3 runs 14 residues. DNA of the CDR3: TGTGCCAGTAGTCCTCCCCCAGGAAGGGGTGAGCAGTTCTTC. Translation: CASSPPPGRGEQFF.

The genes are TRBV5-1 and TRBJ2-1, with 14 bases fitting TRBD2. Germline V gene lookup returns CDR1 SGHRS and CDR2 YFSETQ. Trimming removed 4 bases from V and 5 bases from J; junction bases left unmatched: 2. The CDR3 runs to 15 residues. This chain's CDR3 is CASSTTSGGDNEQFF. For the CDR3, the DNA is TGCGCCAGCAGCACGACTAGCGGGGGGGACAATGAGCAGTTCTTC.

The V and J genes are TRBV7-9 and TRBJ1-1; a weak D match, TRBD1 (6 bases). The V gene lost 3 bases and the J gene lost 6 bases, with 11 bases spanning the gap. The CDR3 extends over 13 amino acids. CDR1 is SEHNR and CDR2 is FQNEAQ in the germline V gene (reference sequence). CDR3 in DNA: TGTGCCAGCAGCTTTACAGGGCTAGCTGAAGCTTTCTTT. Residues: CASSFTGLAEAFF.

V is TRBV5-4 and J is TRBJ2-7; 7 bases map to TRBD2. V trimming: 3 bases; J trimming: 6 bases; junction bases outside the gene matches: 15. This CDR3 has 16 amino acids. Germline CDR1 is SGHNT and CDR2 is YYREEE (reference sequence). The CDR3, as DNA: TGTGCCAGCAGCTACTATCGGGGGGAGCATCCCTCCGAGCAGTACTTC. It specifies CASSYYRGEHPSEQYF. The variable domain in full, completed from reference TRBV5-4 and TRBJ2-7, reads ETGVTQSPTHLIKTRGQQVTLRCSSQSGHNTVSWYQQALGQGPQFIFQYYREEENGRGNFPPRFSGLQFPNYSSELNVNALELDDSALYLCASSYYRGEHPSEQYFGPGTRLTVT.

To note about this clone: This specimen includes other DNA sequences encoding the same CDR3. The chain carries TRBV4-2 and TRBJ1-6, with D possibly matching TRBD1 (6 bases). Germline V gene lookup returns CDR1 LGHNA and CDR2 YNFKEQ. With 0 bases removed from V and 6 bases from J, the gap between germline ends came to 15 bases. CDR3 size: 17 residues. CDR3: CASSQDNSPRGNSPLHF. The CDR3 DNA reads as TGTGCCAGCAGCCAAGATAACTCCCCCAGGGGTAATTCACCCCTCCACTTT.

The chain couples TRBV7-9 to TRBJ1-5; TRBD1 aligns across 8 bases. The CDR3 covers 16 residues. Germline V gene sequence: CDR1 SEHNR, CDR2 FQNEAQ (reference sequence). The ends lost 5 bases at V and 2 bases at J; junction bases unmatched: 8. CDR3 coding DNA: TGTGCCAGCAGCCCGCCGACAGGGGAGGGCAATCAGCCCCAGCATTTT. This codes for CASSPPTGEGNQPQHF.

The gene calls are TRBV5-1 and TRBJ1-2; 7 positions agree with TRBD1. The CDR3 spans 15 residues. Germline CDR1 and CDR2: SGHRS and YFSETQ. The junction had 10 bases not matched to a gene; V was cut back by 1 base and J by 7 bases. The CDR3 sequence is CASSLLWDSPGGYTF. As DNA, the CDR3 is TGCGCCAGCAGCTTGCTTTGGGACAGCCCTGGTGGCTACACCTTC. Variable domain in full (rest from reference TRBV5-1 and TRBJ1-2): KAGVTQTPRYLIKTRGQQVTLSCSPISGHRSVSWYQQTPGQGLQFLFEYFSETQRNKGNFPGRFSGRQFSNSRSEMNVSTLELGDSALYLCASSLLWDSPGGYTFGSGTRLTVV.

The chain employs TRBV29-1 and TRBJ1-1; 7 nucleotides line up with TRBD1. The CDR3 sequence is 11 residues long. Germline-derived CDR1 and CDR2 are SQVTM and ANQGSEA. V shed 7 bases and J 4 bases; nucleotides not matched to a gene: 3. CDR3 in amino acids: CSAAGGTEAFF. CDR3 DNA: TGCAGCGCCGCAGGGGGCACTGAAGCTTTCTTT.

V is TRBV6-5 and J is TRBJ2-7; possible D gene TRBD2, 6 bases. Germline V lookup: CDR1 MNHEY, CDR2 SVGAGI. CDR3 length equals 14 residues. The germline V and J ends were trimmed by 7 bases and 3 bases, with 16 bases remaining between them. The CDR3 bases are TGTGCCAGCATCCAAGGGACTTATAACTACGAGCAGTACTTC. Amino acid sequence: CASIQGTYNYEQYF.

V gene TRBV28 combines with J gene TRBJ2-7; TRBD1 aligns across 7 bases. V shed 4 bases and J 3 bases; nucleotides not matched to a gene: 9. The CDR3 runs 15 residues. CDR1 and CDR2 (germline): MDHEN, SYDVKM. In nucleotides, the CDR3 is TGTGCCAGCAGTTCAACCGGGACAGCACACTACGAGCAGTACTTC. It specifies CASSSTGTAHYEQYF. The full variable domain, with the rest looked up from reference TRBV28 and TRBJ2-7, is DVKVTQSSRYLVKRTGEKVFLECVQDMDHENMFWYRQDPGLGLRLIYFSYDVKMKEKGDIPEGYSVSREKKERFSLILESASTNQTSMYLCASSSTGTAHYEQYFGPGTRLTVT.